This passage covers 29 T cell receptor beta chains from one sample sequenced in a study of Graves' ophthalmopathy and Graves' hyperthyroidism. Scientists amplified the TCR beta CDR3 regions from RNA transcripts. Second-round multiplex PCR came after first-round RT-PCR with HTBI primers. Via MiXCR, TCRdb re-called the multiplex PCR reads, giving one row per CDR3 protein. The table lists about 500,000 distinct CDR3 sequences, approximately 35% of them singletons. Sequenced: peripheral blood or thyroid tissue (not recorded which). The receptor source for this set is an adult man with Graves' hyperthyroidism.

This clonotype came up many times. The rearrangement joins TRBV28 to TRBJ2-7; D tentatively fits TRBD1 or TRBD2 (5 bases each). Germline-derived CDR1 and CDR2 are MDHEN and SYDVKM. The V end lost 6 bases, the J end lost 0 bases, and 15 bases lay between the germline ends. The CDR3 sequence is 15 residues long. This chain's CDR3 is CASSIIGELSYEQYF. CDR3 DNA: TGTGCCAGCAGCATAATAGGGGAGCTCTCCTACGAGCAGTACTTC.

This clonotype appeared a single time. One junction end does not reproduce the germline sequence, and a read error may be involved. The chain has TRBV6-6 and TRBJ1-4, with D tentatively TRBD1 (5 bases). Germline CDR1 MNHNY, CDR2 SVGAGI (reference sequence). CDR3 size: 15 residues. CDR3 region: CTSSEAPGVGEKLFF. The CDR3 DNA follows: TGTACCAGCAGTGAAGCGCCGGGGGTGGGAGAAAAACTGTTTTTT.

The chain uses TRBV24-1 and TRBJ2-7; possible D gene TRBD1, 6 bases. Deletions cut 11 bases from V and 5 bases from J, with 27 bases between. CDR3 length: 16 amino acids. The V gene's germline CDR1 is KGHDR and CDR2 SFDVKD. This CDR3 reads CASSQDRWGPMDEQYF. The CDR3 DNA reads TGTGCCAGCAGCCAAGATAGGTGGGGGCCTATGGACGAGCAGTACTTC.

The genes are TRBV29-1 and TRBJ1-2, with 8 nucleotides matching TRBD1. The CDR3 is 12 residues long. Germline assignment: CDR1 SQVTM and CDR2 ANQGSEA. This chain's CDR3 is CAGTGLGYGYTF. For the CDR3, the DNA is TGCGCCGGGACAGGACTGGGATATGGCTACACCTTC.

V usage is TRBV7-2 and J usage is TRBJ1-4; the match to TRBD1 covers 7 bases. The germline V gene has CDR1 SGHTA and CDR2 FQGNSA. With V trimmed by 11 bases and J by 7 bases, 13 bases remained unmatched. The CDR3 is 14 amino acids. The CDR3 loop is CAWSVPGGREKLFF. In DNA form, the CDR3 reads TGTGCCTGGAGTGTACCAGGGGGTCGTGAAAAACTGTTTTTT.

In its sample, this clonotype was seen many times. V gene TRBV7-9 combines with J gene TRBJ2-7, with unresolved D. CDR3 length equals 14 residues. CDR1 and CDR2 from the germline V gene are SEHNR and FQNEAQ (reference sequence). V was clipped by 6 bases and J by 5 bases, with 17 bases between them. The CDR3 sequence: CASSYSPDKDEQYF. The CDR3 region has the DNA TGTGCCAGCAGTTACTCGCCAGACAAAGACGAGCAGTACTTC. Variable domain in full (rest from reference TRBV7-9 and TRBJ2-7): DTGVSQNPRHKITKRGQNVTFRCDPISEHNRLYWYRQTLGQGPEFLTYFQNEAQLEKSRLLSDRFSAERPKGSFSTLEIQRTEQGDSAMYLCASSYSPDKDEQYFGPGTRLTVT.

This clonotype was found many times. The chain is built from TRBV12-3 or TRBV12-4 and TRBJ1-5; possibly TRBD1 for D (6 bases). Between the trimmed V and J ends, which lost 5 bases and 2 bases, there was a span of 19 bases. The CDR3 spans 17 residues. CDR3: CASSLSGTRQGNQPQHF. CDR3 DNA: TGTGCCAGCAGTCTATCCGGGACCCGACAGGGCAATCAGCCCCAGCATTTT.

The chain recombines TRBV6-1 with TRBJ1-2, with D perhaps matching TRBD1 (6 bases). This CDR3 spans 13 amino acids. Germline V gene sequence: CDR1 MNHNS, CDR2 SASEGT. V lost 1 base and J 8 bases, leaving 11 bases between the germline ends. The CDR3 DNA reads TGTGCCAGCAGTGAAGGGACAGCTCGAGGCTACACCTTC. Protein: CASSEGTARGYTF.

There are a few counts of this clonotype. The V and J genes are TRBV7-8 and TRBJ1-6, with D uncertain. Trimming shortened V by 3 bases and J by 6 bases, and 15 bases separated the two germline ends. Germline CDR1 and CDR2: SGHVS and FQNEAQ. The CDR3 runs 16 residues. Written as DNA, the CDR3 is TGTGCCAGCAGCTTCAGCCTTCCCTCAAGTAATTCACCCCTCCACTTT. Protein product: CASSFSLPSSNSPLHF. The variable domain in full, with the rest retrieved from reference TRBV7-8 and TRBJ1-6, is GAGVSQSPRYKVAKRGQDVALRCDPISGHVSLFWYQQALGQGPEFLTYFQNEAQLDKSGLPSDRFFAERPEGSVSTLKIQRTQQEDSAVYLCASSFSLPSSNSPLHFGNGTRLTVT.

In its sample, this clonotype was seen many times. This chain uses TRBV15 with TRBJ1-3, with no clear D. This CDR3 is built from 15 residues. In germline, CDR1 is LNHNV, CDR2 YYDKDF (reference sequence). The germline V and J ends were trimmed by 0 bases and 0 bases, with 6 bases remaining between them. In DNA, the CDR3 is TGTGCCACCAGCAGAGAGGGCAGCTCTGGAAACACCATATATTTT. Residues: CATSREGSSGNTIYF. Full variable domain (missing parts from reference TRBV15 and TRBJ1-3): DAMVIQNPRYQVTQFGKPVTLSCSQTLNHNVMYWYQQKSSQAPKLLFHYYDKDFNNEADTPDNFQSRRPNTSFCFLDIRSPGLGDTAMYLCATSREGSSGNTIYFGEGSWLTVV.

The chain recombines TRBV7-2 with TRBJ2-3, with D possibly being TRBD2 (6 bases). V was pared by 5 bases and J by 5 bases, with 17 bases between. This CDR3 has 15 residues. Looked up from germline, CDR1 is SGHTA and CDR2 is FQGNSA. The CDR3 protein is CASSPTSPAGDTQYF. DNA for the CDR3: TGTGCCAGCAGCCCGACTAGTCCGGCCGGAGATACGCAGTATTTT.

The chain has TRBV25-1 and TRBJ2-5, with D tentatively TRBD1 or TRBD2 (5 bases each). The CDR3 has 13 amino acids. Germline CDR1 MGHDK, CDR2 SYGVNS. V was cut by 9 bases and J by 1 base, with 12 bases left in between. In nucleotides, the CDR3 is TGTGCCAGAGCCGGGACGGGCCAAGAGACCCAGTACTTC. Protein product: CARAGTGQETQYF.

In this sample, this clonotype turned up a few times. The V and J genes are TRBV6-5 and TRBJ2-2; 7 nucleotides align to TRBD1. CDR1 MNHEY and CDR2 SVGAGI come from the germline V gene. This CDR3 has 14 amino acids. J was trimmed by 3 bases and V by 8 bases; bases with no gene match: 6. The DNA for the CDR3 is TGTGCCAGCTTACGTCAGGGGGACACCGGGGAGCTGTTTTTT. Translated: CASLRQGDTGELFF.

The V call is TRBV12-3 or TRBV12-4, the J call TRBJ2-3; the D gene could be TRBD1 or TRBD2 (5 bases each). Trimming shortened V by 6 bases and J by 6 bases, and 19 bases separated the two germline ends. The CDR3 is made up of 15 amino acids. Written as DNA, the CDR3 is TGTGCCAGCAGCAAGGGGACCTTCGATATTGATACGCAGTATTTT. This gives the protein CASSKGTFDIDTQYF.

This clonotype was observed at least ten times. This sequence joins TRBV29-1 and TRBJ1-6, with D possibly being TRBD1 (5 bases). The CDR3 sequence is 13 residues long. CDR1 is SQVTM, CDR2 ANQGSEA, per germline. Trimming took 5 bases from V and 5 from J, leaving 10 bases between them. The CDR3 loop reads CSVRVRDNSPLHF. The CDR3 DNA sequence: TGCAGCGTTCGGGTCAGGGATAATTCACCCCTCCACTTT.

This clonotype was counted ten times or more. This rearrangement joins TRBV7-2 to TRBJ1-5; D is unclear. V shed 1 base and J shed 0 bases, with 10 bases lying between them. In germline, CDR1 is SGHTA, CDR2 FQGNSA. The CDR3 has 16 residues. The CDR3 protein is CASSLVAVDSNQPQHF. The CDR3 bases are TGTGCCAGCAGCTTAGTCGCAGTGGATAGCAATCAGCCCCAGCATTTT. Using reference TRBV7-2 and TRBJ1-5 for the parts outside the CDR3, the full variable domain is GAGVSQSPSNKVTEKGKDVELRCDPISGHTALYWYRQSLGQGLEFLIYFQGNSAPDKSGLPSDRFSAERTGGSVSTLTIQRTQQEDSAVYLCASSLVAVDSNQPQHFGDGTRLSIL.

There are many counts of this clonotype. The chain employs TRBV13 and TRBJ2-7; 9 bases fit TRBD2. Germline CDR1 PRHDT, CDR2 FYEKMQ (reference sequence). V lost 0 bases, J lost 2 bases, and 5 bases stayed unmatched. This CDR3 is 16 amino acids long. The CDR3 sequence: CASSLGAAGGTYEQYF. The CDR3, as DNA: TGTGCCAGCAGCTTAGGCGCCGCGGGGGGGACCTACGAGCAGTACTTC.

This clonotype was recorded at least ten times. The V and J genes are TRBV19 and TRBJ1-5; D is uncertain. The length of the CDR3 is 12 residues. CDR1 is LNHDA, CDR2 SQIVND, per germline (reference sequence). V was pared by 3 bases and J by 4 bases, with 4 bases between. The CDR3 bases are TGTGCCAGTAGTATTATTAATCAGCCCCAGCATTTT. Translation gives CASSIINQPQHF.

The rearrangement links TRBV29-1 to TRBJ2-7, with TRBD1 as a possible D gene (6 bases). V lost 8 bases and J 2 bases, leaving 19 bases between the germline ends. Looked up from germline, CDR1 is SQVTM and CDR2 is ANQGSEA. The CDR3 is 14 amino acids. CDR3 DNA: TGCAGCAGCCAATCGGGGCAGGGGACCTACGAGCAGTACTTC. Its protein is CSSQSGQGTYEQYF.

To note about this clonotype: No conserved phenylalanine or tryptophan ends this CDR3, so it is likely a read error. No DNA is shown, since the ends of the CDR3 on it are uncertain; the CDR3 is the one TCRdb lists. The chain has TRBV20-1 and TRBJ2-7; whether TRBD2, the table's D call, matches the DNA was not checked. The CDR3 sequence runs 8 residues, both termini included. The germline gives CDR1 DFQATT, CDR2 SNEGSKA (reference sequence). The CDR3 reads CSARTPRS.

This clonotype has more than one count but fewer than ten. The V and J genes are TRBV6-6 and TRBJ2-7, with D perhaps TRBD2 (5 bases). The germline gives CDR1 MNHNY, CDR2 SVGAGI (reference sequence). V was clipped by 5 bases and J by 1 base, with 12 bases between them. There are 14 residues in the CDR3. CDR3 DNA: TGTGCCAGCAGTGGGTCGGGAAGGTCCTACGAGCAGTACTTC. It encodes CASSGSGRSYEQYF.

CDR3: CASSGPLAGPYYGYTF. The CDR3 DNA sequence: TGTGCCAGCAGCGGTCCACTAGCGGGACCCTACTATGGCTACACCTTC. The rearrangement uses TRBV25-1 and TRBJ1-2; tentatively, D is TRBD1 (5 bases). This CDR3 has 16 residues. Germline assignment: CDR1 MGHDK and CDR2 SYGVNS. V was trimmed by 6 bases and J by 3 bases, leaving 20 bases between them.

The table lists this clonotype with a few counts. The CDR3 loop is CASAMDRANQPQHF. The CDR3 nucleotides are TGTGCCAGCGCCATGGACAGGGCCAATCAGCCCCAGCATTTT. This sequence joins TRBV6-1 and TRBJ1-5; 8 nucleotides match TRBD1. The J segment lost 3 bases and the V segment lost 8 bases, leaving 6 bases of the junction unmatched. The CDR3 is 14 amino acids. Germline CDR1 reads MNHNS; CDR2 reads SASEGT.

V is TRBV7-3 and J is TRBJ1-4; the D gene is possibly TRBD1 (6 bases). With 6 bases removed from V and 2 bases from J, the gap between germline ends came to 16 bases. Germline assignment: CDR1 SGHTA and CDR2 FQGTGA. This CDR3 comprises 16 residues. The CDR3 spells CASSSNGGGTNEKLFF. In DNA form, the CDR3 reads TGTGCCAGCAGTTCCAACGGAGGGGGGACTAATGAAAAACTGTTTTTT. Full variable domain (outside the CDR3, taken from reference TRBV7-3 and TRBJ1-4): GAGVSQTPSNKVTEKGKYVELRCDPISGHTALYWYRQSLGQGPEFLIYFQGTGAADDSGLPNDRFFAVRPEGSVSTLKIQRTERGDSAVYLCASSSNGGGTNEKLFFGSGTQLSVL.

The chain joins TRBV9 to TRBJ1-6, with D hard to call. CDR1 and CDR2 (germline): SGDLS, YYNGEE. The V end lost 3 bases, the J end lost 7 bases, and 5 bases lay between the germline ends. The CDR3 loop spans 12 amino acids. The CDR3 DNA follows: TGTGCCAGCAGCGCGCGGAATTCACCCCTCCACTTT. Its translation: CASSARNSPLHF.

This clonotype has a count of ten or more. The chain has TRBV29-1 and TRBJ2-7, with 9 bases identical to TRBD1. This CDR3 comprises 14 residues. Germline assignment: CDR1 SQVTM and CDR2 ANQGSEA. After removal of 1 base from V and 5 bases from J, the junction contained 6 bases not matched to a gene. The CDR3 region is CSVEGPGQGHEQYF. CDR3 DNA sequence: TGCAGCGTTGAAGGACCGGGACAGGGACACGAGCAGTACTTC.

This clonotype was observed at least ten times. In nucleotides, the CDR3 is TGTGCCAGTAGTGAGGTGTATCGTGACGAGCAGTACTTC. It yields the protein CASSEVYRDEQYF. This chain joins TRBV19 and TRBJ2-7; the D is unclear. The V and J ends lost 5 bases and 5 bases respectively, with 13 bases between them. This CDR3 is 13 amino acids long. CDR1 is LNHDA, CDR2 SQIVND, per germline (reference sequence).

This clonotype has a count of ten or more. This sequence joins TRBV4-1 and TRBJ1-3, with 7 bases lining up with TRBD1. The CDR3 consists of 15 residues. Germline CDR1 reads MGHRA; CDR2 reads YSYEKL. The trim removed 4 bases at V and 4 bases at J, leaving 7 bases unmatched. CDR3: CASSLDRAGGNTIYF. The CDR3 DNA reads as TGCGCCAGCAGCCTCGACAGGGCGGGAGGAAACACCATATATTTT.

This clonotype was found once. The chain uses TRBV12-3 or TRBV12-4 and TRBJ2-6; 13 bases line up with TRBD2. The CDR3 is made up of 18 amino acids. The trim removed 5 bases at V and 1 base at J, leaving 5 bases unmatched. CDR3 region: CASSAGTSGISGANVLTF. In DNA form, the CDR3 reads TGTGCCAGCAGTGCTGGGACTAGCGGGATTTCTGGGGCCAACGTCCTGACTTTC.